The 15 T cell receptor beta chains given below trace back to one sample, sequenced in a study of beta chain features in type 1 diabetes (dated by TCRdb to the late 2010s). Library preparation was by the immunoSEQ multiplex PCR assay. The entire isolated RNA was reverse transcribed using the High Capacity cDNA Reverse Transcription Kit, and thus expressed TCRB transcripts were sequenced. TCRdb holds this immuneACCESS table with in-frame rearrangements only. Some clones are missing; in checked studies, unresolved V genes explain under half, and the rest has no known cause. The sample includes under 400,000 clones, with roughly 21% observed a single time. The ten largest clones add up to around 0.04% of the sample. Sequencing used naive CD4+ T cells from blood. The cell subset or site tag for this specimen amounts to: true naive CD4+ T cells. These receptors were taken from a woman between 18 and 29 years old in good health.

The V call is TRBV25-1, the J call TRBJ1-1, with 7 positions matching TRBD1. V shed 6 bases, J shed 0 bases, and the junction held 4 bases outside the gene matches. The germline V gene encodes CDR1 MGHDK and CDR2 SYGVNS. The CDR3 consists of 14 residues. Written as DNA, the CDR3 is TGTGCCAGCAGCGGAGACAGGGTGAACACTGAAGCTTTCTTT. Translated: CASSGDRVNTEAFF.

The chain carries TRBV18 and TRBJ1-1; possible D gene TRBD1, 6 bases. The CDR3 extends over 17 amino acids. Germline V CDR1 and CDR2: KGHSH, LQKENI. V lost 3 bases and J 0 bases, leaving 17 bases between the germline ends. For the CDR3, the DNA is TGTGCCAGCTCACCCCTAGAAACAGGGCAAGTGAACACTGAAGCTTTCTTT. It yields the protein CASSPLETGQVNTEAFF.

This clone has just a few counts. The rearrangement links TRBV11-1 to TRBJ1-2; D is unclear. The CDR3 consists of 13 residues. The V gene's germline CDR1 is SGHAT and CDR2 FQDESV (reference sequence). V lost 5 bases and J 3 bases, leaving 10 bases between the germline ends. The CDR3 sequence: CASSAPGYYGYTF. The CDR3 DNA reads TGTGCCAGCAGCGCTCCGGGGTACTATGGCTACACCTTC.

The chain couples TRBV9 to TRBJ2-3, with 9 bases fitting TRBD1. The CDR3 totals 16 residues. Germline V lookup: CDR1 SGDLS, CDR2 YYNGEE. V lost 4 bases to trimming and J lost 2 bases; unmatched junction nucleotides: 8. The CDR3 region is CASSPVRDRVTDTQYF. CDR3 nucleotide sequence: TGTGCCAGCAGCCCCGTCCGGGACAGGGTCACAGATACGCAGTATTTT.

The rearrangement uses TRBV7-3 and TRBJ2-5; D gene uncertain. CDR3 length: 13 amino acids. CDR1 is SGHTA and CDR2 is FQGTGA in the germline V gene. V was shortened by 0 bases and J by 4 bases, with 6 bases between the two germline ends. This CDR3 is CASSLTVLETQYF. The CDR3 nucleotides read TGTGCCAGCAGCTTAACGGTACTAGAGACCCAGTACTTC.

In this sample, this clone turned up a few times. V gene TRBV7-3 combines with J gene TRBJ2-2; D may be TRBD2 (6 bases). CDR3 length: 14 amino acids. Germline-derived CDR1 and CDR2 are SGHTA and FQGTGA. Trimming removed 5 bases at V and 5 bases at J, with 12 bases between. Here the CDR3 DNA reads TGTGCCAGCAGCCCCGGGACTTCGACCGGGGAGCTGTTTTTT. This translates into CASSPGTSTGELFF.

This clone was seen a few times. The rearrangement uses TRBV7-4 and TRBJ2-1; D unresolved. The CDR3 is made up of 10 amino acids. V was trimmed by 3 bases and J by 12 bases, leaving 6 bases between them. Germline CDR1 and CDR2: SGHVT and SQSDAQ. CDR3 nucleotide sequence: TGTGCCAGCAGCTTCCGGGTGCAGTTCTTC. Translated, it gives CASSFRVQFF.

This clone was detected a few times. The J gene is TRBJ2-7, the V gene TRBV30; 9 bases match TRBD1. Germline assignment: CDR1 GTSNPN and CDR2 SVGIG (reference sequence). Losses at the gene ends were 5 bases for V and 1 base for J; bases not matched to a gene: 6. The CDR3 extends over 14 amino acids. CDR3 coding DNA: TGTGCCTGGGGGGGGGACAGGGAATCCTACGAGCAGTACTTC. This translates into CAWGGDRESYEQYF.

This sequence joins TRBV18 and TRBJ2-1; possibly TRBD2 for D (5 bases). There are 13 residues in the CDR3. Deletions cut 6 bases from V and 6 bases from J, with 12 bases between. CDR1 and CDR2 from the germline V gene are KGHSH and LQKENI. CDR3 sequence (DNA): TGTGCCAGCTCTCCGGGGTCGAGCAATGAGCAGTTCTTC. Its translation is CASSPGSSNEQFF.

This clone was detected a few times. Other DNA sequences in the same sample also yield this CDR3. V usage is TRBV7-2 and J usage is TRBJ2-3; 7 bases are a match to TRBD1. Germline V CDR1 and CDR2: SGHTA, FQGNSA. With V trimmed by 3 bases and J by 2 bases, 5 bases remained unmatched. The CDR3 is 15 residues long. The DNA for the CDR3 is TGTGCCAGCAGCTTGACAGGGACGGACACAGATACGCAGTATTTT. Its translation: CASSLTGTDTDTQYF.

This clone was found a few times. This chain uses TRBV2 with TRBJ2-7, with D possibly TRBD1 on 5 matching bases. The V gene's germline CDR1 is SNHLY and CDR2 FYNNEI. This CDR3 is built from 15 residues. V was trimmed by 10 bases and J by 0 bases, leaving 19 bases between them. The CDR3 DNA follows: TGTGCCACCCGGCCCCTCGTGACAGTCTCCTACGAGCAGTACTTC. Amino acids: CATRPLVTVSYEQYF.

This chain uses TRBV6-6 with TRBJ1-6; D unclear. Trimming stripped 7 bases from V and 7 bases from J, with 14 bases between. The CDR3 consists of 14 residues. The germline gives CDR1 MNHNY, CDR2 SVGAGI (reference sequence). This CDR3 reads CASTERQVNSPLHF. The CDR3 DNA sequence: TGTGCCAGCACCGAGCGGCAGGTGAATTCACCCCTCCACTTT.

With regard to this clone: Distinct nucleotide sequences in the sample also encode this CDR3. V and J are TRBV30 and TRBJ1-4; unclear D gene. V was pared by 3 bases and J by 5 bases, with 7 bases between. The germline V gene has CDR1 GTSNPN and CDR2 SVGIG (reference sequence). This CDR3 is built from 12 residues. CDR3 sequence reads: CAWRSGNEKLFF. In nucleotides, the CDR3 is TGTGCCTGGAGGTCGGGGAATGAAAAACTGTTTTTT.

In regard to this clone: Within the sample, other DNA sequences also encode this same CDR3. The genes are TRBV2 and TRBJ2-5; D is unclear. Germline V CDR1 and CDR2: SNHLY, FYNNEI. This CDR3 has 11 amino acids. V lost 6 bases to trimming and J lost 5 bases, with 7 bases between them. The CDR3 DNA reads TGTGCCAGCAGCGAGAGGGAGACCCAGTACTTC. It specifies CASSERETQYF.

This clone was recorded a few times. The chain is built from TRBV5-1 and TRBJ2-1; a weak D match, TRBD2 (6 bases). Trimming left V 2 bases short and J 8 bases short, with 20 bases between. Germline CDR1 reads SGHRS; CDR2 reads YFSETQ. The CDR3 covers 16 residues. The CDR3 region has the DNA TGCGCCAGCAGCTTAGGGTCGCGACTAGTCGACCATGAGCAGTTCTTC. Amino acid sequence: CASSLGSRLVDHEQFF.